This T cell receptor beta chain was captured in a study of CXCR3-negative and CXCR3-positive naive CD8 T cells. Concerning this clonotype itself: Its antigen is not identified.

The length of the CDR3 is 14 residues. Germline V gene sequence: CDR1 MDHEN, CDR2 SYDVKM. 5' RACE that incorporated UMI labels was used to prepare the TRB cDNA libraries. TCRdb reprocessed the 5' RACE reads; each CDR3 protein has one entry and no DNA is given. Recorded for this sample: roughly 90,000 distinct CDR3 sequences. Study findings and constraints: Similar levels of surface CD5 were seen between naive subsets; TCR strength was inferred from TRB CDR3 properties. Comparably high diversity was seen in both naive subsets, and much lower diversity in memory CD8+ cells. Memory cells differed in TRBV-TRBJ usage, but naive CXCR3-negative and CXCR3-positive cells had similar usage.

This receptor was taken from a human donor in good health. Some clones in this sample may be carry-over from other donors' samples. J is TRBJ2-7 and V is TRBV28; the TCRdb call, TRBD2, lacks DNA for checking. The sample was naive CXCR3- CD8+ T cells from blood. Specified subset: CD45RO-CCR7+CD27+CD95- naive CD8+ T cells lacking CXCR3 (TNR3-). The CDR3 sequence: CASSFTLVPYEQYF.